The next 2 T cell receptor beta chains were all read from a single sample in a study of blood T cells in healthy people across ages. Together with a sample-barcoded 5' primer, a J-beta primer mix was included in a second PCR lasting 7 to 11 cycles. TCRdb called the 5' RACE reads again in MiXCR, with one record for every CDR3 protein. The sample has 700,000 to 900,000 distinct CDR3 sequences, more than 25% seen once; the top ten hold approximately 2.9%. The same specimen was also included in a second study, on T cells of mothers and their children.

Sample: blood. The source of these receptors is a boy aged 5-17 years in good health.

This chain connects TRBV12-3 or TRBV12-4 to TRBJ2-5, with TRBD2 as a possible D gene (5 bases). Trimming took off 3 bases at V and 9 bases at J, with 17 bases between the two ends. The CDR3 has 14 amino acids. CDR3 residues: CASSLAGAAWAQYF. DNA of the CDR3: TGTGCCAGCAGTTTGGCGGGCGCAGCTTGGGCCCAGTACTTC.

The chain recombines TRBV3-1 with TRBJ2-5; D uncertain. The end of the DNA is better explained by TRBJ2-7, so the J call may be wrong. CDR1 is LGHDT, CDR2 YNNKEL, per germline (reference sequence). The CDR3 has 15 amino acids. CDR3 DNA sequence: TGTGCCAGCAGCCAAGATGCGGACGCCGGCTACGAGCAGTACTTC. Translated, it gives CASSQDADAGYEQYF.